Presented here are 6 T cell receptor beta chains from one specimen sequenced in a study of T cells after yellow fever vaccination. One entry per CDR3 protein results from TCRdb running MiXCR on the 5' RACE reads. The sample lists around 46,000 distinct CDR3 sequences; about 7.4% were seen once. The specimen was CD8+ T cells sorted from PBMCs, collected around 14 days after the first yellow fever vaccination. These receptors all stem from a man in his late teens or twenties who received the YFV17D yellow fever vaccine.

In this sample, this clonotype turned up once. The CDR3, as DNA: TGTGCCAGCTCCCAAGATCGGCAATCTAGCACTGAAGCTTTCTTT. Its translation: CASSQDRQSSTEAFF. This rearrangement joins TRBV3-1 to TRBJ1-1; D is uncertain. V was pared by 8 bases and J by 4 bases, with 20 bases between. The CDR3 sequence is 15 residues long. From germline, CDR1 is LGHDT and CDR2 YNNKEL (reference sequence).

This clonotype was observed at least ten times. The rearrangement links TRBV6-2 or TRBV6-3 to TRBJ2-3; D ambiguous. Germline CDR1 MNHEY, CDR2 SVGEGT. This CDR3 is built from 15 residues. V lost 4 bases and J 2 bases, leaving 13 bases between the germline ends. The CDR3 is CASSLRTPPTDTQYF. CDR3 in DNA: TGTGCCAGCAGTTTACGGACGCCACCCACAGATACGCAGTATTTT.

A few counts support this clonotype. The V and J genes are TRBV6-5 and TRBJ1-6; possible D gene TRBD1, 6 bases. The germline V gene has CDR1 MNHEY and CDR2 SVGAGI. The length of the CDR3 is 15 residues. The V end lost 4 bases, the J end lost 7 bases, and 14 bases lay between the germline ends. CDR3 residues: CASSLMGAGNSPLHF. The DNA for the CDR3 is TGTGCCAGCAGTTTAATGGGGGCTGGGAATTCACCCCTCCACTTT.

At least ten counts were recorded for this clonotype. The chain employs TRBV28 and TRBJ1-1; D may be TRBD1 (5 bases). The V end was cut by 8 bases, the J end by 5 bases, with 15 bases between. This CDR3 is 13 amino acids long. Germline loops: CDR1 MDHEN, CDR2 SYDVKM. This CDR3 is CASLPTELTEAFF. The DNA for the CDR3 is TGTGCCAGCTTACCGACAGAACTGACTGAAGCTTTCTTT.

The gene calls are TRBV28 and TRBJ1-1; D unclear. V dropped 7 bases and J dropped 1 base, with 13 bases sitting between them. From germline, CDR1 is MDHEN and CDR2 SYDVKM. This CDR3 contains 14 residues. CDR3 sequence: CASIPRTENTEAFF. CDR3 coding DNA: TGTGCCAGCATCCCGAGGACTGAGAACACTGAAGCTTTCTTT.

This clonotype has a count of ten or more. V gene TRBV12-3 or TRBV12-4 combines with J gene TRBJ2-6; TRBD1 aligns across 7 bases. The CDR3 is 15 amino acids. The V segment lost 3 bases and the J segment 4 bases; nucleotides outside the gene matches: 3. CDR3 protein: CASSFLGQGANVLTF. In DNA, the CDR3 is TGTGCCAGCAGTTTTCTGGGACAGGGGGCCAACGTCCTGACTTTC.